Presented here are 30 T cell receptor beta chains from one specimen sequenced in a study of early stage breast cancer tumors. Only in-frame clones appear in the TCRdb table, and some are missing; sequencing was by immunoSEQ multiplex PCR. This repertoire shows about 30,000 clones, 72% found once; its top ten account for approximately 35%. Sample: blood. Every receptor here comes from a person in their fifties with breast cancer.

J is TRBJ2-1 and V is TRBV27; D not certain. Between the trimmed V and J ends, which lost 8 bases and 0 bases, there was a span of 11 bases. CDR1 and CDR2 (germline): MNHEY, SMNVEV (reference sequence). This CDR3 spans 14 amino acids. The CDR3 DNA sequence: TGTGCCAGCGGCAAGGTGAGCTCCTACAATGAGCAGTTCTTC. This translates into CASGKVSSYNEQFF.

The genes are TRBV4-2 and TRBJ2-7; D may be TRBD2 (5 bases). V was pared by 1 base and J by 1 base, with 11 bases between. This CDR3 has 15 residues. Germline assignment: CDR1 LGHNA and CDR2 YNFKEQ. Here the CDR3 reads CASSQALGESYEQYF. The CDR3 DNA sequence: TGTGCCAGCAGCCAAGCACTAGGAGAATCCTACGAGCAGTACTTC.

The CDR3 loop reads CASSPQLMSYEQYF. DNA for the CDR3: TGCGCCAGCAGCCCCCAGCTTATGAGCTACGAGCAGTACTTC. The chain uses TRBV4-3 and TRBJ2-7; D uncertain. The V end lost 4 bases, the J end lost 3 bases, and 13 bases lay between the germline ends. In germline, CDR1 is LGHNA, CDR2 YSLEER. The CDR3 is 14 residues long.

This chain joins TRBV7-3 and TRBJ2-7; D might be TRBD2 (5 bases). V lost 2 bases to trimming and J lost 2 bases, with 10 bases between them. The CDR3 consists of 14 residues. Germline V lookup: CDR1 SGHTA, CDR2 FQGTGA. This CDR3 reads CASSLGLGAYEQYF. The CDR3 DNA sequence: TGTGCCAGCAGCTTAGGTCTGGGAGCCTACGAGCAGTACTTC. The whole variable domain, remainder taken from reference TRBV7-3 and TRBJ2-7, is GAGVSQTPSNKVTEKGKYVELRCDPISGHTALYWYRQSLGQGPEFLIYFQGTGAADDSGLPNDRFFAVRPEGSVSTLKIQRTERGDSAVYLCASSLGLGAYEQYFGPGTRLTVT.

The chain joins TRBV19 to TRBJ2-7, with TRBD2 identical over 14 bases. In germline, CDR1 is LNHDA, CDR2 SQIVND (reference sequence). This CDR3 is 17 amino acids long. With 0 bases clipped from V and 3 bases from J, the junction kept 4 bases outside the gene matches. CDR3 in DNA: TGTGCCAGTAGTATAGATTTGGGACTAGCGGGGGTCTACGAGCAGTACTTC. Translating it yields CASSIDLGLAGVYEQYF.

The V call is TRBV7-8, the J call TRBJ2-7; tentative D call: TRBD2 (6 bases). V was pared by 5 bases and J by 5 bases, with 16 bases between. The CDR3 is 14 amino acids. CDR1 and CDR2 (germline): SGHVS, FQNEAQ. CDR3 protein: CASSPLALANEQYF. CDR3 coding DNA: TGTGCCAGCAGCCCCCTGGCTCTAGCGAACGAGCAGTACTTC.

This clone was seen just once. CDR3 in amino acids: CASSSAWGQETQYF. The CDR3 nucleotides are TGTGCCAGCAGCTCCGCGTGGGGGCAGGAGACCCAGTACTTC. This chain connects TRBV7-9 to TRBJ2-5, with D perhaps matching TRBD1 (6 bases). Trimming removed 4 bases from V and 5 bases from J, with 14 bases in between. Germline CDR1 is SEHNR and CDR2 is FQNEAQ (reference sequence). This CDR3 comprises 14 residues.

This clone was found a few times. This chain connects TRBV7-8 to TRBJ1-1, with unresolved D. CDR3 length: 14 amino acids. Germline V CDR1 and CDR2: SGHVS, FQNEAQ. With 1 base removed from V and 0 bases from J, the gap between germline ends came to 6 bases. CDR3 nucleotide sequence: TGTGCCAGCAGCTTAGTTACAGTGAACACTGAAGCTTTCTTT. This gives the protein CASSLVTVNTEAFF. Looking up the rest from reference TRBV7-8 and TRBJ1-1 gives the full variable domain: GAGVSQSPRYKVAKRGQDVALRCDPISGHVSLFWYQQALGQGPEFLTYFQNEAQLDKSGLPSDRFFAERPEGSVSTLKIQRTQQEDSAVYLCASSLVTVNTEAFFGQGTRLTVV.

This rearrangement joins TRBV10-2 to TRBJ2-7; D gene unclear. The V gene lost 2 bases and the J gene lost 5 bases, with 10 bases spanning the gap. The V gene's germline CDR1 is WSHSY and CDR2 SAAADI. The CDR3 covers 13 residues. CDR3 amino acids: CASSEGVGNEQYF. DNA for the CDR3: TGCGCCAGCAGTGAGGGAGTTGGCAACGAGCAGTACTTC.

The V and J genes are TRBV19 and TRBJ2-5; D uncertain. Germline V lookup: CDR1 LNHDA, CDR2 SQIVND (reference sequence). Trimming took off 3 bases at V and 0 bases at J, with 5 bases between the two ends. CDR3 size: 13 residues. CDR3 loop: CASSIGHQETQYF. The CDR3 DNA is TGTGCCAGTAGTATCGGCCACCAAGAGACCCAGTACTTC.

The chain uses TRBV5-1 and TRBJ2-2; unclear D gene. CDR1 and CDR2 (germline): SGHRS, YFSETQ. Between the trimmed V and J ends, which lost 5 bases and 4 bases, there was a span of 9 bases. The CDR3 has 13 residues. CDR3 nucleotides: TGCGCCAGCAGGAGTCTTCCCACCGGGGAGCTGTTTTTT. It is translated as CASRSLPTGELFF.

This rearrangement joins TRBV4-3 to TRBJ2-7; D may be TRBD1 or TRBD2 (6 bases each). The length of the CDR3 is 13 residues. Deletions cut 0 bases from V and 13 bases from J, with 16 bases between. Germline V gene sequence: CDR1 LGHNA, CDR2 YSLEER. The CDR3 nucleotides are TGCGCCAGCAGCCAAGATAGGGGGGAGATACAATACTTC. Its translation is CASSQDRGEIQYF.

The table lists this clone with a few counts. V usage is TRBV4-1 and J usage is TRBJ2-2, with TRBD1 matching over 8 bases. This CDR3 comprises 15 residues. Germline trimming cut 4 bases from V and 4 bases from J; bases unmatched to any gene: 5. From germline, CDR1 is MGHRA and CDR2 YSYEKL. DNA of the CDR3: TGCGCCAGCAGCCCGGGACAGGCCCGCACCGGGGAGCTGTTTTTT. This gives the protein CASSPGQARTGELFF.

The CDR3 nucleotides are TGTGCCAGCAGCTCCCCGGACAGTTCCTACGAGCAGTACTTC. Translated, it gives CASSSPDSSYEQYF. The rearrangement joins TRBV7-6 to TRBJ2-7, with D possibly being TRBD1 (6 bases). V was cut by 4 bases and J by 1 base, with 11 bases left in between. The germline gives CDR1 SGHVS, CDR2 FNYEAQ. The CDR3 covers 14 residues.

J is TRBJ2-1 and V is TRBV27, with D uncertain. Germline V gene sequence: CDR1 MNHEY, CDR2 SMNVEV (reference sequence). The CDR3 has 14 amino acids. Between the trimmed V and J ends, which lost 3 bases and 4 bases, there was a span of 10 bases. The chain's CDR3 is CASSFSDGYNEQFF. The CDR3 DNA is TGTGCCAGCAGTTTCTCCGACGGTTACAATGAGCAGTTCTTC.

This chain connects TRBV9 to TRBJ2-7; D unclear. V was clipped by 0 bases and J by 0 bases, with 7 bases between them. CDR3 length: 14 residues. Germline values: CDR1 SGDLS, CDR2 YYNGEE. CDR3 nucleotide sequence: TGTGCCAGCAGCGTAGAGAGTCACTCCTACGAGCAGTACTTC. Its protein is CASSVESHSYEQYF.

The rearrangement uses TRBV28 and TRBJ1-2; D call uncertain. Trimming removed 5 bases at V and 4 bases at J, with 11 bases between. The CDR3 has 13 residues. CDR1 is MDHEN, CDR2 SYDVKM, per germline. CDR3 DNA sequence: TGTGCCAGCAGTCTCCCCGTTGGCTATGGCTACACCTTC. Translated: CASSLPVGYGYTF.

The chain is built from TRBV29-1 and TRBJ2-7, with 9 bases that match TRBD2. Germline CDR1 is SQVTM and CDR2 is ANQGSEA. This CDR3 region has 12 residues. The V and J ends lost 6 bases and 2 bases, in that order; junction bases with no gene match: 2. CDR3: CSVRLAAYEQYF. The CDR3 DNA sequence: TGCAGCGTGAGACTAGCGGCCTACGAGCAGTACTTC.

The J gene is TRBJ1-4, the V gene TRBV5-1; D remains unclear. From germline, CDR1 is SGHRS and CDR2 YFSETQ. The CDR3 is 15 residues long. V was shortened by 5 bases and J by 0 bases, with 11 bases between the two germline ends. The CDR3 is CASRDTLATNEKLFF. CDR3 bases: TGCGCCAGCAGGGATACCCTTGCAACTAATGAAAAACTGTTTTTT.

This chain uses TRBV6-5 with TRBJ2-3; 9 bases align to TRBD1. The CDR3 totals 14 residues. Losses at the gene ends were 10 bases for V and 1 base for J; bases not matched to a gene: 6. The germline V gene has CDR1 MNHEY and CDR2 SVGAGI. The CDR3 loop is CATRRTGGTDTQYF. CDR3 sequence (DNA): TGTGCCACCCGTCGGACAGGGGGCACAGATACGCAGTATTTT.

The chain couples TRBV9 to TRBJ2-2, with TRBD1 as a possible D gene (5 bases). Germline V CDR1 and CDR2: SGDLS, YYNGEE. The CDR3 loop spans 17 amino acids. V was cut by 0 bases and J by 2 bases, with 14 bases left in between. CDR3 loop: CASSVERIRANTGELFF. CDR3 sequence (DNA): TGTGCCAGCAGCGTAGAACGGATCAGGGCTAACACCGGGGAGCTGTTTTTT.

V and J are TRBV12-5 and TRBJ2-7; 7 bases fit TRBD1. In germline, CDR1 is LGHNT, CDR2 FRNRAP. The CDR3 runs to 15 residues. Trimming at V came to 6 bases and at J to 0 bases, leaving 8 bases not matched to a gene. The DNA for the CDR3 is TGTGCTAGTGGCAGGACAGGTTACCCCTCCTACGAGCAGTACTTC. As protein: CASGRTGYPSYEQYF.

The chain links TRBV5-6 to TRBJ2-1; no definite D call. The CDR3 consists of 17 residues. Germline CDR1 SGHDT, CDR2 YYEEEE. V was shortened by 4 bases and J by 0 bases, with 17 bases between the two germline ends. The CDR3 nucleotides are TGTGCCAGCAGCCAAGATCTCGGCTTTAGCTCCTACAATGAGCAGTTCTTC. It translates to CASSQDLGFSSYNEQFF.

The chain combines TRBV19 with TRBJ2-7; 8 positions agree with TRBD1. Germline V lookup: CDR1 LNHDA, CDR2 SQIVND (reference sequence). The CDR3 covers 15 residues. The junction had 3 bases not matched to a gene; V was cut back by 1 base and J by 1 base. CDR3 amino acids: CASSIGTGLSYEQYF. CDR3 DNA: TGTGCCAGTAGTATAGGGACAGGGCTTTCCTACGAGCAGTACTTC. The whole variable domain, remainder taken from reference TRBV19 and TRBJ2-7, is DGGITQSPKYLFRKEGQNVTLSCEQNLNHDAMYWYRQDPGQGLRLIYYSQIVNDFQKGDIAEGYSVSREKKESFPLTVTSAQKNPTAFYLCASSIGTGLSYEQYFGPGTRLTVT.

The CDR3 DNA reads TGTGCCAGCAGCGTCGCAGGGGCCCAGCCCCAGCATTTT. As protein: CASSVAGAQPQHF. V gene TRBV11-3 combines with J gene TRBJ1-5, with D perhaps TRBD1 (6 bases). V lost 5 bases and J lost 7, with 12 bases in between. This CDR3 comprises 13 residues. Germline values: CDR1 SGHNT, CDR2 YENEEA.

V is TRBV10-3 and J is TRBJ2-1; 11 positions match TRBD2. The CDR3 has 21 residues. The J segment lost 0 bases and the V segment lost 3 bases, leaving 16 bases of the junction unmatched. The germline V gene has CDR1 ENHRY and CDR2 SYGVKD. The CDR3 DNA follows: TGTGCCATCAGTGAAAGAACCTTTACTAGCGGGAGAGGGCCCTCCTACAATGAGCAGTTCTTC. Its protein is CAISERTFTSGRGPSYNEQFF.

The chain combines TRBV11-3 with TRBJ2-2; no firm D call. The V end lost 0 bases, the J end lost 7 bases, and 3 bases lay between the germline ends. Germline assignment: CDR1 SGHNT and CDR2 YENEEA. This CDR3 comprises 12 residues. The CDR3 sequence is CASSLEIGELFF. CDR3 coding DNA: TGTGCCAGCAGCTTAGAAATCGGGGAGCTGTTTTTT.

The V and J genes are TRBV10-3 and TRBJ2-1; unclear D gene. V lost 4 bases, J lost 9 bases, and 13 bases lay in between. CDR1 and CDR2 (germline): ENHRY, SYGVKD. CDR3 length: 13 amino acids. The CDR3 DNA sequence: TGTGCCATCAGTGGGTCAGACGTTGCTGAGCAGTTCTTC. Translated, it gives CAISGSDVAEQFF.

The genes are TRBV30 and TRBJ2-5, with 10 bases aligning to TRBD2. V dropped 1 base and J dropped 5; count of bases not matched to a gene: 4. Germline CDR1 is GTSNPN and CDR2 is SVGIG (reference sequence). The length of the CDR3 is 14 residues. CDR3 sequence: CAWSALAGVETQYF. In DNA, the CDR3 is TGTGCCTGGAGTGCCCTAGCGGGAGTGGAGACCCAGTACTTC.

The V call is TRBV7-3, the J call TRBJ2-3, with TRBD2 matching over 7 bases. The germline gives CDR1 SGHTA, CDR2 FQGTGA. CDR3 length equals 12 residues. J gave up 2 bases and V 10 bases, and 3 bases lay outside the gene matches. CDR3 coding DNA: TGTGCCACCGCGGGGGACACAGATACGCAGTATTTT. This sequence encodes CATAGDTDTQYF.